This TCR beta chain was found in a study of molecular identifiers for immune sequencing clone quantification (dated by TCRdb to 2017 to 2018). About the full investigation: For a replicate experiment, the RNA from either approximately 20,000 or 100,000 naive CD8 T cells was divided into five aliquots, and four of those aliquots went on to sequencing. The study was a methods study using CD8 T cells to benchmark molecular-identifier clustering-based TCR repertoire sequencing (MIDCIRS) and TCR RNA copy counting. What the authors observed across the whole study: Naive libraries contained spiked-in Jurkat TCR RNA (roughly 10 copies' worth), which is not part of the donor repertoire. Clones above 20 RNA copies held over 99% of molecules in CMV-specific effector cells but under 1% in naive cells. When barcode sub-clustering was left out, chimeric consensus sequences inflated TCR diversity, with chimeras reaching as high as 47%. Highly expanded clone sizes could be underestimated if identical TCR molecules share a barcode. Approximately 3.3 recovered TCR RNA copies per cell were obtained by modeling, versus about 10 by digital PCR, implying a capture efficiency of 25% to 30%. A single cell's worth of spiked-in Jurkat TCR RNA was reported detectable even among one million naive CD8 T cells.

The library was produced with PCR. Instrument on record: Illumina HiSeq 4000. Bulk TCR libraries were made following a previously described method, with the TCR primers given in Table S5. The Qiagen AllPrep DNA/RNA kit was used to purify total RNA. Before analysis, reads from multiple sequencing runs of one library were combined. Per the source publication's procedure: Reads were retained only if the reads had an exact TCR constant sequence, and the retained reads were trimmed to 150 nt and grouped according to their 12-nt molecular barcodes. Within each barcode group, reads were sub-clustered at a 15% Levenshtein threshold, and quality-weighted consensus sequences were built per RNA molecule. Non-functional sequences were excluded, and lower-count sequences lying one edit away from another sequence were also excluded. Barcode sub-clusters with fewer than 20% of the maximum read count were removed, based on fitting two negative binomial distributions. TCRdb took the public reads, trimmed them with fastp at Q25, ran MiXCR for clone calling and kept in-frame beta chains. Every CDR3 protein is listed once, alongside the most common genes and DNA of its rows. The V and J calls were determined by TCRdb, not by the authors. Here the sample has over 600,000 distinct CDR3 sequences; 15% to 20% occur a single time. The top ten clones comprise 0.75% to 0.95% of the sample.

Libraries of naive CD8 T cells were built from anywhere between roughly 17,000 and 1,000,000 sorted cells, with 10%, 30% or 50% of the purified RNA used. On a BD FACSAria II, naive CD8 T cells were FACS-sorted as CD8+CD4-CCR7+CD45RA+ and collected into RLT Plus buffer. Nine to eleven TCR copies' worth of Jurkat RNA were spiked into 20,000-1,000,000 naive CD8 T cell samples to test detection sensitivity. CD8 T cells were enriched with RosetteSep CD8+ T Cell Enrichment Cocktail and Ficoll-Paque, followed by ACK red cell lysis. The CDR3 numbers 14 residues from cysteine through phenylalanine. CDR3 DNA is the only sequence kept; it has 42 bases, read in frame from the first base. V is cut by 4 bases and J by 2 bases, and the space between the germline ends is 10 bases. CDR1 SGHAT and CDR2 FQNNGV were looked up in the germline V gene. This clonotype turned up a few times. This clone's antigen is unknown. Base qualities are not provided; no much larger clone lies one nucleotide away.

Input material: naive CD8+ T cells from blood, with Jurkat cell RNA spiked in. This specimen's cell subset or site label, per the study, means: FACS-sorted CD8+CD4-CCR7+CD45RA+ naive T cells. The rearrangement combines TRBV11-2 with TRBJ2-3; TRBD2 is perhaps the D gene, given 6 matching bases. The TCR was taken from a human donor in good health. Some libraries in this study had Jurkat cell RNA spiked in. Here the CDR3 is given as CASSSPGDTDTQYF. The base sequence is TGTGCCAGCAGCTCCCCGGGGGACACAGATACGCAGTATTTT. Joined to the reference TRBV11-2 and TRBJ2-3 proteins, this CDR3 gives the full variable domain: EAGVAQSPRYKIIEKRQSVAFWCNPISGHATLYWYQQILGQGPKLLIQFQNNGVVDDSQLPKDRFSAERLKGVDSTLKIQPAKLEDSAVYLCASSSPGDTDTQYFGPGTRLTVL.